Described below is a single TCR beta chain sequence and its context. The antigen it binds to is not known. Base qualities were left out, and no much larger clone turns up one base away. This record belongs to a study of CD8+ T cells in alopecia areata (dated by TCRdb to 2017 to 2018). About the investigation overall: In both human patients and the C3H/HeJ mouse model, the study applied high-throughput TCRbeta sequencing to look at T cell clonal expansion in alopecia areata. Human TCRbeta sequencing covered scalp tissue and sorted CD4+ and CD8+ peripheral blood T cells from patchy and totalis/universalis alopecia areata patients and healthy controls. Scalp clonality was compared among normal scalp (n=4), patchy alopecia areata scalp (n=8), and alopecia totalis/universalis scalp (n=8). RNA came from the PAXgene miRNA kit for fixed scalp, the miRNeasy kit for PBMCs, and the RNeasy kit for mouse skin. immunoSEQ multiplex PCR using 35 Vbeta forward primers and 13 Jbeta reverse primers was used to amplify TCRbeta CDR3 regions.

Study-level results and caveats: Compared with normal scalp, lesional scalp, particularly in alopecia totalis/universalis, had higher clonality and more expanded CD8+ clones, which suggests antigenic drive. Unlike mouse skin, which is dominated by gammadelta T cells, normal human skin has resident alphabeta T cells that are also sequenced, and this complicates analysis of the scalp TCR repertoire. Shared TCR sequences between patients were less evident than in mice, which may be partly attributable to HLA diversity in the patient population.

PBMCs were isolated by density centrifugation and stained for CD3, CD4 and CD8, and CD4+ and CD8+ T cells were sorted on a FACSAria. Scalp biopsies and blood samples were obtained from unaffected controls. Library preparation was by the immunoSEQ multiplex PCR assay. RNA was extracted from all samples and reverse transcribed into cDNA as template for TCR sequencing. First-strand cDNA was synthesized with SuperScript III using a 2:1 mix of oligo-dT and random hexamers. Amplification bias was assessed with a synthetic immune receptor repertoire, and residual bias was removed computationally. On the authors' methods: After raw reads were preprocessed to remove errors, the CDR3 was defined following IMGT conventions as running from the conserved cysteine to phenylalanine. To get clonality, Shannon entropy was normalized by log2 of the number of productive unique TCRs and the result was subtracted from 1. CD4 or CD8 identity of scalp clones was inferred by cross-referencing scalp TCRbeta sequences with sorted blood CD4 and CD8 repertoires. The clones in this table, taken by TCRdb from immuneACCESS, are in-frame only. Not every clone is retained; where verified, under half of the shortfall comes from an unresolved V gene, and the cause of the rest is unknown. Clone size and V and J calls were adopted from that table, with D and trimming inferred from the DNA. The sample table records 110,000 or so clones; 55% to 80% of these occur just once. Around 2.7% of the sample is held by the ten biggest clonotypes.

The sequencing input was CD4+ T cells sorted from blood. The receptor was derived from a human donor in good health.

The CDR3 in this case is CASLLRGTGSLETQYF. The nucleotide sequence is TGTGCCAGCCTTCTTCGGGGGACAGGGAGTCTAGAGACCCAGTACTTC. The sequence is built from TRBV5-6 and TRBJ2-5; TRBD1 fits 9 bases in the junction. Germline trimming: 7 bases from V, 4 bases from J; junction bases outside gene matches: 14. The CDR3 holds 16 amino acids from the cysteine to the phenylalanine. Solely the CDR3 DNA is kept, with 48 bases framed from the first base. From the germline V gene, CDR1 is SGHDT and CDR2 is YYEEEE.